This TCR beta chain was sequenced during a study of liver allograft versus peripheral blood T cells. The overall study: Within transplanted livers, the T cell receptor repertoires were examined and compared against the repertoires present in the peripheral blood of liver transplant recipients.

TCRdb re-called the reads through MiXCR, storing one row per CDR3 protein. Here the sample spans approximately 620 distinct CDR3 sequences, 15% to 20% being singletons. Whole-study results and caveats: It was reported that the T cell receptor repertoires found inside liver allografts differed from those that were detected in peripheral blood.

V was clipped by 4 bases and J by 2 bases, with 9 bases between them. The CDR3 has 14 residues. The germline V gene has CDR1 MNHEY and CDR2 SVGAGI. Remarks on this clonotype: Its specificity is not known.

The receptor was isolated from a human patient who had a liver transplant. Some T cells may have originated in the graft donor. The chain links TRBV6-5 to TRBJ1-3, with D uncertain. The DNA of the CDR3 is TGTGCCAGCAGTTCCCCTGGGGCTGGAAACACCATATATTTT. It translates to CASSSPGAGNTIYF.